Each of the 25 T cell receptor beta chains below was sequenced from the same sample in a study of control samples from healthy donors and cancer patients. Measured with immunoSEQ multiplex PCR; TCRdb has only the in-frame clones, and not every one. The repertoire holds 20,000 or so clones, approximately 90% seen once, with over 7.5% in the top ten. The specimen sequenced was PBMCs. These receptors came from a woman aged 55-70 years with head and neck cancer.

This clone has a handful of counts. The chain uses TRBV5-6 and TRBJ2-7; the D call may be TRBD1 or TRBD2 (6 bases each). CDR1 is SGHDT, CDR2 YYEEEE, per germline. The CDR3 covers 16 residues. With 4 bases removed from V and 3 bases from J, the gap between germline ends came to 20 bases. The DNA for the CDR3 is TGTGCCAGCAGCCCCAGAGGGGGGCGGGATTACTACGAGCAGTACTTC. Translated: CASSPRGGRDYYEQYF.

V and J are TRBV4-1 and TRBJ2-1, with 7 bases identical to TRBD1. The CDR3 is 19 amino acids. Germline V gives CDR1 MGHRA, CDR2 YSYEKL. V shed 2 bases, J shed 5 bases, and the junction held 18 bases outside the gene matches. This CDR3 reads CASSQMPPPRDSRHNEQFF. For the CDR3, the DNA is TGCGCCAGCAGCCAAATGCCTCCACCACGGGACAGCCGCCACAATGAGCAGTTCTTC.

The J gene is TRBJ2-7, the V gene TRBV15; 7 bases line up with TRBD2. Per the germline V gene, CDR1 is LNHNV and CDR2 is YYDKDF (reference sequence). Trimming removed 0 bases from V and 5 bases from J; junction bases left unmatched: 4. The CDR3 totals 14 residues. The CDR3 DNA sequence: TGTGCCACCAGCAGAGATGGGAGGGTTGACGAGCAGTACTTC. It codes for CATSRDGRVDEQYF.

J is TRBJ1-3 and V is TRBV7-9; D gene unclear. This CDR3 is built from 15 residues. V dropped 6 bases and J dropped 0 bases, with 12 bases sitting between them. The germline CDR1 and CDR2 sequences are SEHNR and FQNEAQ (reference sequence). This CDR3 is CASSWTTSSGNTIYF. CDR3 DNA: TGTGCCAGCAGTTGGACTACTTCCTCTGGAAACACCATATATTTT.

The rearrangement joins TRBV5-5 to TRBJ2-7; either TRBD1 or TRBD2 may supply D (5 bases each). The CDR3 is made up of 12 amino acids. The germline V gene encodes CDR1 SGHKS and CDR2 YYEKEE (reference sequence). Trimming stripped 8 bases from V and 1 base from J, with 10 bases between. In DNA, the CDR3 is TGTGCCAGTACTGGGGGTTCCTACGAGCAGTACTTC. Its translation: CASTGGSYEQYF.

The chain couples TRBV11-2 to TRBJ2-1; 12 positions agree with TRBD2. The CDR3 has 16 amino acids. Germline assignment: CDR1 SGHAT and CDR2 FQNNGV. V lost 5 bases, J lost 7 bases, and 9 bases stayed unmatched. The CDR3 region is CASSRASGRAGNEQFF. Here the CDR3 DNA reads TGTGCCAGCAGCCGCGCTAGCGGGAGGGCCGGGAATGAGCAGTTCTTC. Full variable domain (remainder filled in from reference TRBV11-2 and TRBJ2-1): EAGVAQSPRYKIIEKRQSVAFWCNPISGHATLYWYQQILGQGPKLLIQFQNNGVVDDSQLPKDRFSAERLKGVDSTLKIQPAKLEDSAVYLCASSRASGRAGNEQFFGPGTRLTVL.

The rearrangement joins TRBV7-9 to TRBJ1-2, with TRBD1 identical over 8 bases. From germline, CDR1 is SEHNR and CDR2 FQNEAQ (reference sequence). This CDR3 is built from 12 residues. V shed 5 bases, J shed 8 bases, and the junction held 4 bases outside the gene matches. For the CDR3, the DNA is TGTGCCAGCAGCCAGACAGGGGACGGCTACACCTTC. The encoded protein is CASSQTGDGYTF.

V usage is TRBV6-5 and J usage is TRBJ2-7, with 12 bases that match TRBD2. This CDR3 is 16 amino acids long. Germline V gene lookup returns CDR1 MNHEY and CDR2 SVGAGI. With V trimmed by 4 bases and J by 7 bases, 11 bases remained unmatched. In DNA, the CDR3 is TGTGCCAGCAGTTTCCAGGTGCCCGGACTAGCGGGAGAGCAGTACTTC. Translating it yields CASSFQVPGLAGEQYF.

This chain connects TRBV2 to TRBJ2-5; D not certain. CDR3 length: 17 amino acids. Germline V lookup: CDR1 SNHLY, CDR2 FYNNEI. The V end lost 2 bases, the J end lost 5 bases, and 21 bases lay between the germline ends. CDR3 sequence (DNA): TGTGCCAGCAGTGAATGGGGTAGTGGCGCTGCTTGGGAGACCCAGTACTTC. Translating gives CASSEWGSGAAWETQYF.

The rearrangement links TRBV25-1 to TRBJ2-5, with 8 nucleotides matching TRBD1. The CDR3 covers 16 residues. The germline V gene encodes CDR1 MGHDK and CDR2 SYGVNS. After removal of 2 bases from V and 5 bases from J, the junction contained 10 bases not matched to a gene. CDR3 bases: TGTGCCAGCAGTGAAGGGTCAGGGGGCATGCGGGAGACCCAGTACTTC. Its protein is CASSEGSGGMRETQYF. Full variable domain (rest looked up from reference TRBV25-1 and TRBJ2-5): EADIYQTPRYLVIGTGKKITLECSQTMGHDKMYWYQQDPGMELHLIHYSYGVNSTEKGDLSSESTVSRIRTEHFPLTLESARPSHTSQYLCASSEGSGGMRETQYFGPGTRLLVL.

The chain uses TRBV7-9 and TRBJ2-7; D possibly corresponds to TRBD2 (6 bases). Germline V gene lookup returns CDR1 SEHNR and CDR2 FQNEAQ (reference sequence). Between the trimmed V and J ends, which lost 3 bases and 0 bases, there was a span of 15 bases. This CDR3 is built from 16 residues. This chain's CDR3 is CASSFWTGESSYEQYF. The DNA of the CDR3 is TGTGCCAGCAGCTTCTGGACGGGGGAAAGCTCCTACGAGCAGTACTTC.

The chain uses TRBV7-9 and TRBJ2-7; 8 positions match TRBD1. CDR3 length: 15 amino acids. The trim removed 5 bases at V and 2 bases at J, leaving 8 bases unmatched. Germline V CDR1 and CDR2: SEHNR, FQNEAQ (reference sequence). Here the CDR3 reads CASSPWTGLPYEQYF. For the CDR3, the DNA is TGTGCCAGCAGCCCCTGGACAGGGCTCCCCTACGAGCAGTACTTC.

V is TRBV12-5 and J is TRBJ2-3; perhaps TRBD1 as D (6 bases). The CDR3 is 13 residues long. From germline, CDR1 is LGHNT and CDR2 FRNRAP. V shed 8 bases and J shed 2 bases, with 11 bases lying between them. CDR3 nucleotide sequence: TGTGCTAGTCAGGGGACCTCCACAGATACGCAGTATTTT. It specifies CASQGTSTDTQYF. The whole variable domain, filled in from reference TRBV12-5 and TRBJ2-3, reads DARVTQTPRHKVTEMGQEVTMRCQPILGHNTVFWYRQTMMQGLELLAYFRNRAPLDDSGMPKDRFSAEMPDATLATLKIQPSEPRDSAVYFCASQGTSTDTQYFGPGTRLTVL.

The rearrangement uses TRBV11-3 and TRBJ2-2; 10 bases match TRBD2. This CDR3 contains 15 residues. Germline CDR1 reads SGHNT; CDR2 reads YENEEA. V trimming: 5 bases; J trimming: 7 bases; junction bases outside the gene matches: 7. DNA for the CDR3: TGTGCCAGCAGCCTAGCGGGACTAGCGAGCGGGGAGCTGTTTTTT. Its translation is CASSLAGLASGELFF.

The rearrangement links TRBV6-5 to TRBJ2-7; D uncertain. Between the trimmed V and J ends, which lost 4 bases and 5 bases, there was a span of 15 bases. There are 14 residues in the CDR3. The germline CDR1 and CDR2 sequences are MNHEY and SVGAGI. CDR3 nucleotides: TGTGCCAGCAGTTTGCGCCAAAAGATCCACGAGCAGTACTTC. Translated: CASSLRQKIHEQYF.

The chain combines TRBV6-5 with TRBJ1-2; perhaps TRBD1 as D (5 bases). The V end lost 4 bases, the J end lost 8 bases, and 17 bases lay between the germline ends. The CDR3 spans 14 residues. Germline V gene sequence: CDR1 MNHEY, CDR2 SVGAGI. The CDR3 loop is CASSSPGLSWGYTF. DNA for the CDR3: TGTGCCAGCAGTTCTCCGGGACTCTCATGGGGCTACACCTTC.

The chain uses TRBV9 and TRBJ2-5; 7 bases align to TRBD2. Germline V CDR1 and CDR2: SGDLS, YYNGEE. The length of the CDR3 is 12 residues. With 0 bases clipped from V and 12 bases from J, the junction kept 5 bases outside the gene matches. In DNA form, the CDR3 reads TGTGCCAGCAGCGTAGTGGGACTACCAAAGTACTTC. Amino acids: CASSVVGLPKYF.

This sequence joins TRBV7-9 and TRBJ1-5; D is ambiguous. Germline CDR1 and CDR2: SEHNR and FQNEAQ (reference sequence). This CDR3 contains 14 residues. Trimming took off 10 bases at V and 0 bases at J, with 13 bases between the two ends. The CDR3 here is CATEIEGSNQPQHF. The CDR3 region has the DNA TGTGCCACCGAGATAGAGGGTAGCAATCAGCCCCAGCATTTT.

The chain uses TRBV11-2 and TRBJ1-1; perhaps TRBD1 as D (6 bases). The germline V gene has CDR1 SGHAT and CDR2 FQNNGV. This CDR3 region has 19 residues. Trimming removed 5 bases at V and 1 base at J, with 26 bases between. The CDR3 reads CASSRGGGGVKRENTEAFF. For the CDR3, the DNA is TGTGCCAGCAGCCGCGGAGGGGGAGGTGTTAAGAGAGAGAACACTGAAGCTTTCTTT. The full variable domain, rest sourced from reference TRBV11-2 and TRBJ1-1, is EAGVAQSPRYKIIEKRQSVAFWCNPISGHATLYWYQQILGQGPKLLIQFQNNGVVDDSQLPKDRFSAERLKGVDSTLKIQPAKLEDSAVYLCASSRGGGGVKRENTEAFFGQGTRLTVV.

The chain is built from TRBV5-1 and TRBJ1-2; D is unresolved. CDR1 and CDR2 from the germline V gene are SGHRS and YFSETQ. Trimming removed 0 bases from V and 5 bases from J, with 5 bases in between. This CDR3 region has 12 residues. The CDR3, as DNA: TGCGCCAGCAGCTTGGGCAGTTATGGCTACACCTTC. Residues: CASSLGSYGYTF.

J is TRBJ1-2 and V is TRBV5-1; TRBD1 is a possible D gene (6 bases). This CDR3 comprises 12 residues. Germline V gives CDR1 SGHRS, CDR2 YFSETQ. Trimming removed 4 bases from V and 8 bases from J, with 12 bases in between. The CDR3 bases are TGCGCCAGCAGCCCCGGGACACAGGGCTACACCTTC. Protein sequence: CASSPGTQGYTF. Looking up the rest from reference TRBV5-1 and TRBJ1-2 gives the full variable domain: KAGVTQTPRYLIKTRGQQVTLSCSPISGHRSVSWYQQTPGQGLQFLFEYFSETQRNKGNFPGRFSGRQFSNSRSEMNVSTLELGDSALYLCASSPGTQGYTFGSGTRLTVV.

This clone was detected a few times. The rearrangement links TRBV27 to TRBJ1-5; TRBD1 agrees at 7 bases. This CDR3 is built from 13 residues. The germline gives CDR1 MNHEY, CDR2 SMNVEV (reference sequence). The V gene end was trimmed by 5 bases and the J gene end by 7 bases; junction bases not matched to a gene: 5. The CDR3 bases are TGTGCCAGCAGTAGACAGGGTGAACAGCCCCAGCATTTT. It specifies CASSRQGEQPQHF.

The count of this clone is one. The chain employs TRBV19 and TRBJ2-2; 7 bases align to TRBD2. The CDR3 spans 15 residues. After removal of 5 bases from V and 2 bases from J, the junction contained 5 bases not matched to a gene. Germline lookup yields CDR1 LNHDA and CDR2 SQIVND (reference sequence). The CDR3, as DNA: TGTGCCAGTAGTGTGGGACTAATAAACACCGGGGAGCTGTTTTTT. It encodes CASSVGLINTGELFF. The full variable domain, in which reference TRBV19 and TRBJ2-2 provide the parts outside the CDR3, is DGGITQSPKYLFRKEGQNVTLSCEQNLNHDAMYWYRQDPGQGLRLIYYSQIVNDFQKGDIAEGYSVSREKKESFPLTVTSAQKNPTAFYLCASSVGLINTGELFFGEGSRLTVL.

V is TRBV20-1 and J is TRBJ2-7; D gene ambiguous. The ends were cut back, 3 bases at V and 3 bases at J, with 12 bases in the middle. Germline lookup yields CDR1 DFQATT and CDR2 SNEGSKA (reference sequence). This CDR3 is built from 13 residues. The CDR3 is CSASGDPLYEQYF. CDR3 bases: TGCAGTGCTAGTGGGGATCCCCTCTACGAGCAGTACTTC.

This rearrangement joins TRBV5-6 to TRBJ2-7; 7 bases align to TRBD2. The V gene's germline CDR1 is SGHDT and CDR2 YYEEEE. The CDR3 covers 16 residues. V was pared by 5 bases and J by 4 bases, with 15 bases of the junction left unmatched. The CDR3 loop reads CASSPGGGPVPYEQYF. In DNA, the CDR3 is TGTGCCAGCAGTCCCGGCGGGGGACCTGTACCTTACGAGCAGTACTTC. The full variable domain, completed using reference TRBV5-6 and TRBJ2-7, is DAGVTQSPTHLIKTRGQQVTLRCSPKSGHDTVSWYQQALGQGPQFIFQYYEEEERQRGNFPDRFSGHQFPNYSSELNVNALLLGDSALYLCASSPGGGPVPYEQYFGPGTRLTVT.